A single sample gave rise to the 23 T cell receptor beta chains below, sequenced in a study of cytomegalovirus exposure and HLA in healthy donors. PCR primers comprised 60 Vbeta and 13 Jbeta primers. Using immunoSEQ multiplex PCR, the repertoire was profiled, and TCRdb retains in-frame clones only, with some absent. This repertoire shows around 94,000 clones, about 60% found once; its top ten account for more than 4.5%. Source material: PBMCs. Receptor source: a human donor in good health.

As to this clone: One end of the junction is discordant with germline, which a read error may explain. The chain is built from TRBV30 and TRBJ2-3; D uncertain. Germline CDR1 GTSNPN, CDR2 SVGIG (reference sequence). This CDR3 comprises 15 residues. CDR3 residues: CARSVSARSTDTQYF. CDR3 coding DNA: TGTGCCCGGAGTGTTAGTGCACGGAGCACAGATACGCAGTATTTT.

The sample holds a few counts of this clone. The chain has TRBV13 and TRBJ2-7, with 7 nucleotides matching TRBD1. Germline V gene sequence: CDR1 PRHDT, CDR2 FYEKMQ (reference sequence). V lost 3 bases, J lost 0 bases, and 2 bases stayed unmatched. This CDR3 is 14 amino acids long. The CDR3 sequence is CASSFGQASYEQYF. In DNA form, the CDR3 reads TGTGCCAGCAGCTTCGGACAGGCCTCCTACGAGCAGTACTTC.

This chain links TRBV11-2 with TRBJ1-4; D gene uncertain. V shed 5 bases and J shed 4 bases, with 14 bases lying between them. The CDR3 spans 15 residues. Germline CDR1 and CDR2: SGHAT and FQNNGV. CDR3 nucleotides: TGTGCCAGCAGCCGCCAACAGAGCTATAATGAAAAACTGTTTTTT. This gives the protein CASSRQQSYNEKLFF.

The rearrangement joins TRBV30 to TRBJ2-7; TRBD2 is a possible D gene (5 bases). The V and J ends lost 0 bases and 0 bases respectively, with 6 bases between them. The CDR3 has 13 amino acids. CDR1 and CDR2 (germline): GTSNPN, SVGIG (reference sequence). CDR3 bases: TGTGCCTGGAGTGTCGGGAACTCCTACGAGCAGTACTTC. Amino acids: CAWSVGNSYEQYF.

V and J are TRBV6-5 and TRBJ2-1, with D possibly TRBD2 on 5 matching bases. Trimming cost V 1 base and J 0 bases, with 7 bases left between them. The germline V gene encodes CDR1 MNHEY and CDR2 SVGAGI. This CDR3 contains 15 residues. CDR3 in amino acids: CASSYFRGSYNEQFF. The DNA of the CDR3 is TGTGCCAGCAGTTACTTTCGGGGCTCCTACAATGAGCAGTTCTTC.

This clone was seen once. The chain couples TRBV10-2 to TRBJ2-1, with D maybe TRBD1 (5 bases). Germline V lookup: CDR1 WSHSY, CDR2 SAAADI. V dropped 8 bases and J dropped 6 bases, with 17 bases sitting between them. The CDR3 covers 14 residues. CDR3 in amino acids: CASGDPLGVNEQFF. DNA of the CDR3: TGCGCCAGCGGGGATCCTCTAGGGGTCAATGAGCAGTTCTTC.

J is TRBJ1-1 and V is TRBV6-1, with D uncertain. The CDR3 loop spans 12 amino acids. The germline V gene encodes CDR1 MNHNS and CDR2 SASEGT. Trimming removed 6 bases at V and 2 bases at J, with 7 bases between. The CDR3 protein is CASSYPNTEAFF. DNA of the CDR3: TGTGCCAGCAGCTATCCCAACACTGAAGCTTTCTTT.

J is TRBJ2-1 and V is TRBV28; TRBD2 matches at 10 bases. Germline values: CDR1 MDHEN, CDR2 SYDVKM. The CDR3 length is 14 residues. The V gene end was trimmed by 6 bases and the J gene end by 4 bases; junction bases not matched to a gene: 3. The CDR3 bases are TGTGCCAGCAGAGAGACTAGCGGGTACAATGAGCAGTTCTTC. It codes for CASRETSGYNEQFF.

This sequence joins TRBV19 and TRBJ2-7; tentative D call: TRBD1 (6 bases). V lost 3 bases and J 5 bases, leaving 17 bases between the germline ends. The CDR3 loop spans 15 amino acids. Germline CDR1 is LNHDA and CDR2 is SQIVND (reference sequence). The CDR3 DNA is TGTGCCAGTAGTATGACAGGTCTAGGCCTCCACGAGCAGTACTTC. This codes for CASSMTGLGLHEQYF.

This clone has just a few counts. V is TRBV19 and J is TRBJ1-5, with no clear D. The CDR3 contains 15 residues. The V gene lost 3 bases and the J gene lost 6 bases, with 15 bases spanning the gap. Germline V CDR1 and CDR2: LNHDA, SQIVND (reference sequence). The CDR3 protein is CASSMLPAGGQPQHF. The CDR3 DNA is TGTGCCAGTAGTATGCTCCCGGCCGGCGGTCAGCCCCAGCATTTT.

The V gene is TRBV14, the J gene TRBJ2-3, with 10 nucleotides matching TRBD1. V trimming: 4 bases; J trimming: 2 bases; junction bases outside the gene matches: 9. The CDR3 is made up of 17 amino acids. The germline CDR1 and CDR2 sequences are SGHDN and FVKESK. CDR3: CASSLYDRGPITDTQYF. The CDR3 coding sequence is TGTGCCAGCAGCCTTTACGACAGGGGGCCTATCACAGATACGCAGTATTTT.

This chain uses TRBV5-1 with TRBJ1-2, with a weak D call TRBD1 (5 bases). This CDR3 has 14 residues. V was clipped by 9 bases and J by 6 bases, with 21 bases between them. Germline V CDR1 and CDR2: SGHRS, YFSETQ. The CDR3 loop reads CATAPGYGPDGYTF. In DNA, the CDR3 is TGCGCCACCGCACCAGGGTATGGTCCGGATGGCTACACCTTC.

The CDR3 loop reads CASSLLAGVSGEQFF. CDR3 DNA: TGTGCCAGCAGCTTACTAGCGGGAGTTTCGGGGGAGCAGTTCTTC. V and J are TRBV7-8 and TRBJ2-1; 10 positions match TRBD2. V trimming: 2 bases; J trimming: 10 bases; junction bases outside the gene matches: 8. CDR3 length: 15 residues. Germline V CDR1 and CDR2: SGHVS, FQNEAQ.

This clone was counted a single time. The chain is built from TRBV11-1 and TRBJ2-2, with 13 nucleotides matching TRBD2. CDR3 length equals 18 residues. V dropped 6 bases and J dropped 6; count of bases not matched to a gene: 13. CDR1 is SGHAT and CDR2 is FQDESV in the germline V gene (reference sequence). This chain's CDR3 is CASSFRTSGRYEAGELFF. The CDR3 region has the DNA TGTGCCAGCAGTTTCCGGACTAGCGGGAGATATGAGGCCGGGGAGCTGTTTTTT.

This clone showed up just a few times. The chain links TRBV28 to TRBJ2-1, with D tentatively TRBD2 (6 bases). The CDR3 has 18 residues. The germline V gene has CDR1 MDHEN and CDR2 SYDVKM. Trimming removed 3 bases from V and 4 bases from J, with 22 bases in between. The CDR3 reads CASSFQSGGVSDYNEQFF. CDR3 DNA: TGTGCCAGCAGTTTTCAGAGTGGCGGGGTGTCGGATTACAATGAGCAGTTCTTC.

In its sample, this clone was seen a few times. CDR3 sequence: CASSASGMYEQYF. The CDR3 DNA reads TGTGCCAGCAGCGCTAGCGGGATGTACGAGCAGTACTTC. This chain uses TRBV7-9 with TRBJ2-7; 9 bases are shared with TRBD2. The CDR3 totals 13 residues. Germline values: CDR1 SEHNR, CDR2 FQNEAQ (reference sequence). The V gene end was trimmed by 5 bases and the J gene end by 4 bases; junction bases not matched to a gene: 3.

This clone occurred a few times. This CDR3 is CASSLVATTTDTQYF. The DNA for the CDR3 is TGTGCCAGCAGTTTAGTAGCTACAACTACAGATACGCAGTATTTT. The chain couples TRBV27 to TRBJ2-3; D remains ambiguous. The CDR3 has 15 residues. Trimming took 2 bases from V and 3 from J, leaving 12 bases between them. The germline V gene has CDR1 MNHEY and CDR2 SMNVEV (reference sequence).

V gene TRBV18 combines with J gene TRBJ2-2; tentative D call: TRBD1 (6 bases). The germline gives CDR1 KGHSH, CDR2 LQKENI. V was clipped by 8 bases and J by 5 bases, with 18 bases between them. CDR3 length: 15 amino acids. CDR3 sequence reads: CASRQPGTRTGELFF. DNA for the CDR3: TGTGCCAGCCGACAACCTGGGACACGAACCGGGGAGCTGTTTTTT.

This clone was seen a handful of times. The rearrangement uses TRBV27 and TRBJ2-5; maybe TRBD1 (5 bases). Germline V gene sequence: CDR1 MNHEY, CDR2 SMNVEV (reference sequence). Trimming stripped 7 bases from V and 11 bases from J, with 14 bases between. The CDR3 is 11 residues long. The CDR3 here is CASKGLVRQYF. DNA for the CDR3: TGTGCCAGCAAGGGGTTGGTCCGGCAGTACTTC.

The table lists this clone with a count of one. The chain recombines TRBV1 with TRBJ2-7; no check of the table's D call, TRBD1, against the DNA was made. TRBV1 is noted as a pseudogene. This CDR3 region has 17 residues. The CDR3, as DNA: TGCACCAGCAGCCATGGAGGTAGGGACAGGGGGCCCTACGAGCAGTACTTC. Translating it yields CTSSHGGRDRGPYEQYF.

This clone appeared a few times. The chain combines TRBV2 with TRBJ1-5, with TRBD1 as a possible D gene (6 bases). The germline CDR1 and CDR2 sequences are SNHLY and FYNNEI. The V gene lost 6 bases and the J gene lost 5 bases, with 14 bases spanning the gap. The length of the CDR3 is 14 residues. CDR3 nucleotide sequence: TGTGCCAGCAGCCTAAGGGGGGGGGATCAGCCCCAGCATTTT. As protein: CASSLRGGDQPQHF.

With regard to this clone: The same CDR3 also results from other DNA sequences found in this sample. The gene calls are TRBV30 and TRBJ1-5; D gene ambiguous. V was cut by 4 bases and J by 3 bases, with 10 bases left in between. Germline values: CDR1 GTSNPN, CDR2 SVGIG (reference sequence). The length of the CDR3 is 13 residues. The CDR3: CAWNRGPNQPQHF. As DNA, the CDR3 is TGTGCCTGGAATAGAGGGCCCAATCAGCCCCAGCATTTT.

The gene calls are TRBV9 and TRBJ2-5, with 10 nucleotides matching TRBD1. Near its end, the DNA agrees better with TRBJ2-7, so the J call may be wrong. Germline loops: CDR1 SGDLS, CDR2 YYNGEE. CDR3 length equals 14 residues. This CDR3 reads CASSEGQGLGEQYF. CDR3 bases: TGTGCCAGCAGCGAGGGACAGGGGTTGGGCGAGCAGTACTTC.